This TCR beta chain was identified during a study of low-dose radiotherapy and immunotherapy resistance in tumors. Study background: Treatment of Cohort 2 consisted of 1 Gy per fraction every two weeks, amounting to 13 Gy over 26 weeks. Patients were treated with intravenous nivolumab at 240 mg every two weeks and were also dosed with ipilimumab at 1 mg/kg every six weeks.

This clonotype was picked up many times. Primers targeting TRAV and TRBV primed first-strand cDNA, covering alpha and beta chains. A roughly 22-cycle PCR with a constant-region primer and V-primer adapter amplified TCRs. TCRdb re-analysed the reads in MiXCR, keeping a single row per CDR3 protein. The sample shows more than 90,000 distinct CDR3 sequences, less than 25% of them seen only once. The time point here: after trial treatment. Indicated treatment: LDRT plus nivolumab, ipilimumab, low-dose cyclophosphamide and aspirin (RACIN trial). Administered to the donors were nivolumab, ipilimumab, aspirin, low-dose cyclophosphamide and low-dose radiotherapy. Trimming shortened V by 10 bases and J by 0 bases, and 19 bases separated the two germline ends. CDR3 length equals 16 residues. Germline V gene sequence: CDR1 MNHEY, CDR2 SVGEGT.

The TCR comes from a male donor with prostate cancer. The material sequenced was PBMCs, taken after low-dose radiotherapy plus immunotherapy. The gene calls are TRBV6-2 or TRBV6-3 and TRBJ2-1; D unresolved. The DNA for the CDR3 is TGTGCCATTGAGGCAAGACGGCTAAGCTCCTACAATGAGCAGTTCTTC. This gives the protein CAIEARRLSSYNEQFF.